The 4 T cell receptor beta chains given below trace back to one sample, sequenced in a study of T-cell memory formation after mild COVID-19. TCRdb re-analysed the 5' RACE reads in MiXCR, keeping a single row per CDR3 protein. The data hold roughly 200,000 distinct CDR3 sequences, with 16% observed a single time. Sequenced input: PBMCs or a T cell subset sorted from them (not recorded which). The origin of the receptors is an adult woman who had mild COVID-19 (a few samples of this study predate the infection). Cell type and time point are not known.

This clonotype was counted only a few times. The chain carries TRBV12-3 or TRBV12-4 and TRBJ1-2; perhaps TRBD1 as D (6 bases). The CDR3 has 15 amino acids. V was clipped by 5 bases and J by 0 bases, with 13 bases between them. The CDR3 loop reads CASSQRTAANYGYTF. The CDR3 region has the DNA TGTGCCAGCAGTCAACGGACAGCCGCTAACTATGGCTACACCTTC.

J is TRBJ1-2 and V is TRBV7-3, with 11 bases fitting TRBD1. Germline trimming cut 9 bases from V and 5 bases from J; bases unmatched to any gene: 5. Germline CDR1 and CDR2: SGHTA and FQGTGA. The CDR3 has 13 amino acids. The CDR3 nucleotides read TGTGCCAGTGGGACAGGGGGACCTTATGGCTACACCTTC. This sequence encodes CASGTGGPYGYTF.

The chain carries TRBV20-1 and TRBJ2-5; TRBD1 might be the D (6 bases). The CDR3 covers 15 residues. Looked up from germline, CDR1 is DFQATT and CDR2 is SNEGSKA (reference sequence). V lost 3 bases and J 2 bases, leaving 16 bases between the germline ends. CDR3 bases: TGCAGTGCTAGCGGCGTCGGCCAGGGGCAAGAGACCCAGTACTTC. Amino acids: CSASGVGQGQETQYF.

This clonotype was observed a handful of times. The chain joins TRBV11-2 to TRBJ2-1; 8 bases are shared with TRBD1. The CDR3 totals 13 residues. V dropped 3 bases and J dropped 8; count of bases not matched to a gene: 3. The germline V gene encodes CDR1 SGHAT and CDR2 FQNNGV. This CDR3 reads CASSFRGQDEQFF. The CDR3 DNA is TGTGCCAGCAGCTTCAGGGGGCAAGATGAGCAGTTCTTC.